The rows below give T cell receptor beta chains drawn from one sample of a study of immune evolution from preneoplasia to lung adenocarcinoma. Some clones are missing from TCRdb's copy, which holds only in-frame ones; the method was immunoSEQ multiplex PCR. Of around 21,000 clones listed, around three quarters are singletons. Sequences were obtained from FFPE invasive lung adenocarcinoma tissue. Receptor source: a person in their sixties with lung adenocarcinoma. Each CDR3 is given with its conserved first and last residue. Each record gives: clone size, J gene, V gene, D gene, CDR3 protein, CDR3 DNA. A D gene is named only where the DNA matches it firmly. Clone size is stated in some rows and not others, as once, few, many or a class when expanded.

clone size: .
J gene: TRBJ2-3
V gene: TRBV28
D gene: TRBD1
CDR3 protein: CASSLWGTGIPDTQYF
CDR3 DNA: TGTGCCAGCAGTTTATGGGGGACAGGGATTCCAGATACGCAGTATTTT

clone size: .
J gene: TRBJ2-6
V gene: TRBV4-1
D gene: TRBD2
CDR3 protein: CASSQGASGRVGANVLTF
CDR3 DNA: TGCGCCAGCAGCCAAGGGGCTAGCGGGAGGGTCGGGGCCAACGTCCTGACTTTC

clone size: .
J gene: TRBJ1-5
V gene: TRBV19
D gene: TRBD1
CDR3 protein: CASTRDRALGPQHF
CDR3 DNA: TGTGCCAGTACACGCGACAGGGCTTTAGGGCCCCAGCATTTT

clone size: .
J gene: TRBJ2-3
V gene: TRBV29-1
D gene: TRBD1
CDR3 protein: CSVDGQGAQDTQYF
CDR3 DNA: TGCAGCGTGGACGGACAGGGGGCGCAGGATACGCAGTATTTT

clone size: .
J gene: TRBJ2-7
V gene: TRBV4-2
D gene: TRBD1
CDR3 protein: CASSQERTGTYEQYF
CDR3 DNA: TGTGCCAGCAGCCAAGAGAGGACAGGGACCTACGAGCAGTACTTC

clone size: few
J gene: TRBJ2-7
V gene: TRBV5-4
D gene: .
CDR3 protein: CASSLDRDYEQYF
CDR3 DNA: TGTGCCAGCAGCTTGGATCGGGACTACGAGCAGTACTTC

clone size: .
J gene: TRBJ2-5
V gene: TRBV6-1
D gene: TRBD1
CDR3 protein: CASTSQTGGSETQYF
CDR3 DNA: TGTGCCAGCACCTCACAGACAGGGGGCTCGGAGACCCAGTACTTC

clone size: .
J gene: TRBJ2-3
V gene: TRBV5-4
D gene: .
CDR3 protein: CASSEGRSTDTQYF
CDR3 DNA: TGTGCCAGCAGCGAGGGTCGGAGCACAGATACGCAGTATTTT

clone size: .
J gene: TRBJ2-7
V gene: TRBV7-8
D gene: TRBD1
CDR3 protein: CASSLWDRGSFSFYEQYF
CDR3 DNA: TGTGCCAGCAGCTTATGGGACAGGGGGTCATTCAGCTTCTACGAGCAGTACTTC

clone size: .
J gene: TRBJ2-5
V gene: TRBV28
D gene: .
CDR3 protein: CASSWDNLRPLDQETQYF
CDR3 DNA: TGTGCCAGCAGTTGGGACAACCTCCGTCCCCTTGATCAAGAGACCCAGTACTTC

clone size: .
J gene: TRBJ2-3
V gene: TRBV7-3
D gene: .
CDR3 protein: CASSRSSGSTDTQYF
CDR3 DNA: TGTGCCAGCAGCCGCTCTTCGGGGAGCACAGATACGCAGTATTTT

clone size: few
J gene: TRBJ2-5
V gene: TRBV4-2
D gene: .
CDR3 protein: CASSQDPGETQYF
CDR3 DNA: TGTGCCAGCAGCCAAGATCCGGGGGAGACCCAGTACTTC

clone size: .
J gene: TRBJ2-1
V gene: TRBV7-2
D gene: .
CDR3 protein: CASSLLTGGRNEQFF
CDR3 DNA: TGTGCCAGCAGCTTATTAACAGGAGGACGGAATGAGCAGTTCTTC

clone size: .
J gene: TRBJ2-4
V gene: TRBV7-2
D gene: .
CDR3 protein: CASSSPGQVAKNIQYF
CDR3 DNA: TGTGCCAGCAGCTCCCCCGGTCAGGTAGCCAAAAACATTCAGTACTTC

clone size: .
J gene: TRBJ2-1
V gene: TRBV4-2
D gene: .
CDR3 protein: CASSQVYFPDSQIYNEQFF
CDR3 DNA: TGTGCCAGCAGCCAAGTCTATTTCCCGGACTCCCAGATATACAATGAGCAGTTCTTC

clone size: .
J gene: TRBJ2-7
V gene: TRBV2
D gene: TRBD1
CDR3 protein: CASTRGQSYEQYF
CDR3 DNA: TGTGCCAGCACCCGGGGACAGTCGTACGAGCAGTACTTC

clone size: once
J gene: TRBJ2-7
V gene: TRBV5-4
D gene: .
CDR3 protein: CANSHGGASSYEQYF
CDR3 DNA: TGTGCCAACAGCCACGGGGGCGCCAGCTCCTACGAGCAGTACTTC

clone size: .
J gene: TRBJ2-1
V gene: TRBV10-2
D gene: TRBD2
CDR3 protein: CASKPGLAGDNEQFF
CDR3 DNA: TGCGCCAGCAAACCGGGACTAGCGGGGGACAATGAGCAGTTCTTC

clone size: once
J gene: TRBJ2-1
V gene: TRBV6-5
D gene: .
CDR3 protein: CASRGAGAAYNEQFF
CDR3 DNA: TGTGCCAGCAGGGGGGCGGGAGCGGCCTACAATGAGCAGTTCTTC

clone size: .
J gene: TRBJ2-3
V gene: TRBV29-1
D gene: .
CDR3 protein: CSVVSPGSDTQYF
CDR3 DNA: TGCAGCGTTGTGAGTCCAGGGTCAGATACGCAGTATTTT

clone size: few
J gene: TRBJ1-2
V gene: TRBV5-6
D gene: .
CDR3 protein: CASSLATINYGYTF
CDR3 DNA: TGTGCCAGCAGCTTGGCGACGATTAACTATGGCTACACCTTC

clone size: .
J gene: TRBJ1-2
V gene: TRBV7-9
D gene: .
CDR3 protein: CASSLAGNPTYGYTF
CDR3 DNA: TGTGCCAGCAGCTTAGCGGGGAATCCTACCTATGGCTACACCTTC

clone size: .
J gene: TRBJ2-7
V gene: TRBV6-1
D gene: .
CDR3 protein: CASSFTRGYEQYF
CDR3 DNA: TGTGCCAGCAGTTTTACCCGAGGGTACGAGCAGTACTTC

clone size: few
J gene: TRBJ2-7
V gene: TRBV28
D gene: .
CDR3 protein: CASRKIRGSSYEQYF
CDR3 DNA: TGTGCCAGCAGAAAGATAAGGGGATCCTCCTACGAGCAGTACTTC

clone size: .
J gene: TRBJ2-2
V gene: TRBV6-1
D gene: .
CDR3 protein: CASSETYSENGELFF
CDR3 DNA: TGTGCCAGCAGTGAAACCTACAGTGAGAACGGGGAGCTGTTTTTT

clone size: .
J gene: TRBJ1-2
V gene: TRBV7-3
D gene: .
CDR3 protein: CASSLGTGIDYGYTF
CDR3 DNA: TGTGCCAGCAGCTTAGGTACAGGGATAGACTATGGCTACACCTTC

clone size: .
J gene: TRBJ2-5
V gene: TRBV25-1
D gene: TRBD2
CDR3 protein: CASSVLGSGYQETQYF
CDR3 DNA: TGTGCCAGCAGTGTTTTGGGTAGCGGGTACCAAGAGACCCAGTACTTC

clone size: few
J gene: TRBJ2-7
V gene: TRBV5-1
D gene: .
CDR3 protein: CASSFGGYEQYF
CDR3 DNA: TGCGCCAGCAGCTTCGGAGGGTACGAGCAGTACTTC

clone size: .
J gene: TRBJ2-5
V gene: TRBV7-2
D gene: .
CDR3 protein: CASSLNSRGYQETQYF
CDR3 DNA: TGTGCCAGCAGCTTAAACTCCCGGGGGTACCAAGAGACCCAGTACTTC

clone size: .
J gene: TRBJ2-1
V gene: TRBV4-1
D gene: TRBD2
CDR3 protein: CASSPTGGGRYEQFF
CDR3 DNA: TGCGCCAGCAGCCCAACCGGGGGGGGGCGCTATGAGCAGTTCTTC

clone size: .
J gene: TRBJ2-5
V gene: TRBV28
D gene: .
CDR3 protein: CASTLGPYQETQYF
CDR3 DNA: TGTGCCAGCACCTTGGGACCTTACCAAGAGACCCAGTACTTC

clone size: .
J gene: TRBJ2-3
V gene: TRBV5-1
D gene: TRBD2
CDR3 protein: CASSFGGYTDTQYF
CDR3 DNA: TGTGCCAGCAGCTTCGGGGGGTACACAGATACGCAGTATTTT

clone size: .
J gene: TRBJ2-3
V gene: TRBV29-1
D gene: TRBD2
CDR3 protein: CSAIAGITDTQYF
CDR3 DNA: TGCAGCGCAATAGCGGGAATCACAGATACGCAGTATTTT

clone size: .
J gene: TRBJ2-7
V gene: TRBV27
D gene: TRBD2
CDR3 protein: CASKGREGYEQYF
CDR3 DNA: TGTGCCAGCAAAGGGCGGGAGGGCTACGAGCAGTACTTC

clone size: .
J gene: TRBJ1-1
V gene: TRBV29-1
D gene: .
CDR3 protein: CSVTQGASTEAFF
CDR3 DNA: TGCAGCGTCACCCAAGGGGCAAGCACTGAAGCTTTCTTT

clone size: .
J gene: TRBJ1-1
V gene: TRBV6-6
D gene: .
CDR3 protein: CASSLLPLAANTEAFF
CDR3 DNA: TGTGCCAGCAGTTTACTGCCCTTGGCGGCAAACACTGAAGCTTTCTTT

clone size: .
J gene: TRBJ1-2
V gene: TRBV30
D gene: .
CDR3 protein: CAWSRTGGNSYTF
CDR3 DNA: TGTGCCTGGAGCAGAACGGGGGGGAATAGCTACACCTTC

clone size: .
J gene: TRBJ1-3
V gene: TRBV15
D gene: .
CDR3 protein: CATSRGPISGNTIYF
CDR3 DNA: TGTGCCACCAGCAGGGGACCGATCTCTGGAAACACCATATATTTT

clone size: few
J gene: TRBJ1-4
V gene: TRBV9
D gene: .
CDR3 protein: CASSVRARSSEKLFF
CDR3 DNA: TGTGCCAGCAGCGTGAGGGCAAGGTCTTCGGAAAAACTGTTTTTT

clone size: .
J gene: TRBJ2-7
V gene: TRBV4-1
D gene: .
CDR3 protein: CASSQDFQNEQYF
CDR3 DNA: TGCGCCAGCAGCCAAGATTTCCAGAACGAGCAGTACTTC

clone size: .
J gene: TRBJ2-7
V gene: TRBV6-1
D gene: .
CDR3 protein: CASSELEGPATGQYF
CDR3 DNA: TGTGCCAGCAGTGAACTCGAGGGACCCGCGACCGGGCAGTACTTC

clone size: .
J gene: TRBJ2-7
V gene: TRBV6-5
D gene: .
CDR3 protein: CASRRQSLSYEQYF
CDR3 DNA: TGTGCCAGCAGACGACAGTCCCTCTCCTACGAGCAGTACTTC

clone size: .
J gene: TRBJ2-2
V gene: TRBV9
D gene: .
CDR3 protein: CASSVGRGLAGELFF
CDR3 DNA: TGTGCCAGCAGCGTAGGTCGGGGCTTGGCCGGGGAGCTGTTTTTT